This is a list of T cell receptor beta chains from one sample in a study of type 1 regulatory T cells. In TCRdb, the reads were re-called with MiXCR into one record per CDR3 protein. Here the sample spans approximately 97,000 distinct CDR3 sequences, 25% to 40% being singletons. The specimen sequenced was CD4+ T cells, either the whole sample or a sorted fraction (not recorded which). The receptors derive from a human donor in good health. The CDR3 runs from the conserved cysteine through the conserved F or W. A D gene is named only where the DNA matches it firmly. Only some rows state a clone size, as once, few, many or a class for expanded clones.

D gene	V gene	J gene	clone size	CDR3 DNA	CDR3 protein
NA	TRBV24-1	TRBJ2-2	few	TGTGCCACCCGATCTCCCAGGGGCACCGGGGAGCTGTTTTTT	CATRSPRGTGELFF
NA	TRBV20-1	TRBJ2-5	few	TGCAGTGCCGAGGAACAAGAGACCCAGTACTTC	CSAEEQETQYF
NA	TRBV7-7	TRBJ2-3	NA	TGTGCCAGCAGCACGGACTTAAACACAGATACGCAGTATTTT	CASSTDLNTDTQYF
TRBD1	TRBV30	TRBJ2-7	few	TGTGCCTGGAGTGGATCAAGGGCAGGGGGTTCCCACGAGCAGTACTTC	CAWSGSRAGGSHEQYF
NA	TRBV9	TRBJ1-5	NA	TGTGCCAGCAGCCCCCGTATTGGGCAGCCCCAGCATTTT	CASSPRIGQPQHF
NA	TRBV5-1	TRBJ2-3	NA	TGCGCCAGCAGCTCGACAAAGGTACAGGGTGGAAACACAGATACGCAGTATTTT	CASSSTKVQGGNTDTQYF
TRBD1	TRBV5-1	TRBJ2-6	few	TGCGCCAGCAGCTTGGACAGGGGGAACTCTGGGGCCAACGTCCTGACTTTC	CASSLDRGNSGANVLTF
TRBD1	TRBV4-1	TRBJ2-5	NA	TGCGCCAGCAGCCAAGTCGGTGACAGGGATGGAGAGACCCAGTACTTC	CASSQVGDRDGETQYF
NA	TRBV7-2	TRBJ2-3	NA	TGTGCCAGCAGCTTGGGTAGGGCCCCAGATACGCAGTATTTT	CASSLGRAPDTQYF
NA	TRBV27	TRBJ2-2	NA	TGTGCCAGCAGTAACCGAGGTTGGAACACCGGGGAGCTGTTTTTT	CASSNRGWNTGELFF
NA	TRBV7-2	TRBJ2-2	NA	TGTGCCAGCAGCTCCCCTTCCCGGACAGCGAACACCGGGGAGCTGTTTTTT	CASSSPSRTANTGELFF
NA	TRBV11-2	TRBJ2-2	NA	TGTGCCAGCAGCTTAGTCAGGGGACCCGGGGAGCTGTTTTTT	CASSLVRGPGELFF
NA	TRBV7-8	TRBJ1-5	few	TGTGCCAGCAGCCCAGGGTCCCAGGGAGGCAATCAGCCCCAGCATTTT	CASSPGSQGGNQPQHF
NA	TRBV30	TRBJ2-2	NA	TGTGCCTGGAGAGGAACAGGGCAAACCGGGGAGCTGTTTTTT	CAWRGTGQTGELFF
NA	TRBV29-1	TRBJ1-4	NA	TGCAGCGTTGGGGTCGGGGCTGTTAATGAAAAACTGTTTTTT	CSVGVGAVNEKLFF
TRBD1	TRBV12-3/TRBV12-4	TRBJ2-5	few	TGTGCCAGCAGTACCCGGACAGGCCGATGGGCCCAGTACTTC	CASSTRTGRWAQYF
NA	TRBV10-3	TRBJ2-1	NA	TGTGCCATCAGTGAGTCGGGGGCCGGTGAGCAGTTCTTC	CAISESGAGEQFF
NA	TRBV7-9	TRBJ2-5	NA	TGTGCCAGCAGCTCCCTTCGTAAAGGGAGAGGGGTCAAAGAGACCCAGTACTTC	CASSSLRKGRGVKETQYF
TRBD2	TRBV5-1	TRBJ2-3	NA	TGCGCCAGCAGCTCGGGACTAGATGGCACAGATACGCAGTATTTT	CASSSGLDGTDTQYF
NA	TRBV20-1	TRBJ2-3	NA	TGCAGTGCTACTAGGAAGGTCTCAGATACGCAGTATTTT	CSATRKVSDTQYF
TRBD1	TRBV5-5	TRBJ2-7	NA	TGTGCCAGCACCCCGGGACAGGGGCGCGAGCAGTACTTC	CASTPGQGREQYF
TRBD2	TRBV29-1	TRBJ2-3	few	TGCAGCGGGGGACTAGCGGGAGTCACAGATACGCAGTATTTT	CSGGLAGVTDTQYF
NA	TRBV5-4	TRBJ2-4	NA	TGTGCCAGCAGCTTGGCGGGAGCCAAAAACATTCAGTACTTC	CASSLAGAKNIQYF
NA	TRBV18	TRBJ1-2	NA	TGTGCCAGCTCGGCTAATAACTATGGCTACACCTTC	CASSANNYGYTF
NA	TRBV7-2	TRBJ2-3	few	TGTGCCAGCAGCATAATAGCGAGCACAGATACGCAGTATTTT	CASSIIASTDTQYF
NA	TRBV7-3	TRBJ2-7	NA	TGTGCCAGCAGCTTAACGGGGCTAGTGGGCGAGCAGTACTTC	CASSLTGLVGEQYF